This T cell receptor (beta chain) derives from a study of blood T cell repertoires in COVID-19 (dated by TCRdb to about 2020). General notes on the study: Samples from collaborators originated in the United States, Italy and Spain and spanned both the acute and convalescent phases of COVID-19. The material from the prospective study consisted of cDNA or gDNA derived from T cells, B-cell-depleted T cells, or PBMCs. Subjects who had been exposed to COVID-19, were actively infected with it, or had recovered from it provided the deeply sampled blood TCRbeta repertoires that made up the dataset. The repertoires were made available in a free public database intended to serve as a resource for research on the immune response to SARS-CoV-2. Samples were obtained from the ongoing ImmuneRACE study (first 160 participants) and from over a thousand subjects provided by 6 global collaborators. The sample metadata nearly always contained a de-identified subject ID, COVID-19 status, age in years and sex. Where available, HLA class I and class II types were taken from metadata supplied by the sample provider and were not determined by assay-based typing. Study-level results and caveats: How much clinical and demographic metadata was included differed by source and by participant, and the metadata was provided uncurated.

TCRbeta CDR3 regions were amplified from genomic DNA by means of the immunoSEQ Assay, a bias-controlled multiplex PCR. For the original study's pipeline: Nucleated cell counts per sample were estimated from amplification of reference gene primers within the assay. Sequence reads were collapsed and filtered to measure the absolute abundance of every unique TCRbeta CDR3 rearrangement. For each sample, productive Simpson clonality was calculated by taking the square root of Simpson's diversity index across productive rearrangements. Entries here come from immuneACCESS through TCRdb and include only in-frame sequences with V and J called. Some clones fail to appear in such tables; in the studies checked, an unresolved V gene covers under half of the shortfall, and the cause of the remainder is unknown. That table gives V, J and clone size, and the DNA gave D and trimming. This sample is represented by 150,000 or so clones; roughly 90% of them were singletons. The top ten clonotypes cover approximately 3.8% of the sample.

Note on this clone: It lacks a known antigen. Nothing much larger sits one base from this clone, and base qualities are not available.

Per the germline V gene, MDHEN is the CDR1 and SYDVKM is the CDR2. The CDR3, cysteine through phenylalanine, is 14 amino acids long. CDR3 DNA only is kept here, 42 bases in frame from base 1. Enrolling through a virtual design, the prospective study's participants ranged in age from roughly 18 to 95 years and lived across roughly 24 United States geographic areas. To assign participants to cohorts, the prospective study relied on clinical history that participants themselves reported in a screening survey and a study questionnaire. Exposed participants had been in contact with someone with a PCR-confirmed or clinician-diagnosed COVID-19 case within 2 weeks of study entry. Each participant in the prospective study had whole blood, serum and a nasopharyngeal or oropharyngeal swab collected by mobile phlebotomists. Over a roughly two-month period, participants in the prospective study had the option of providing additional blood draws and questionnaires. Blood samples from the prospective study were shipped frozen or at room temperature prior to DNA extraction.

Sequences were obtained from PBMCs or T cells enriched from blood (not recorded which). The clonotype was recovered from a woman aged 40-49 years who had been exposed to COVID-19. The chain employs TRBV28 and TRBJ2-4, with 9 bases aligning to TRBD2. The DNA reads TGTGCGTCCAGCGGGCGGGAGGGCCTGAACATTCAGTACTTC. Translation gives CASSGREGLNIQYF. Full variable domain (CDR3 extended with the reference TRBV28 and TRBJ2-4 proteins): DVKVTQSSRYLVKRTGEKVFLECVQDMDHENMFWYRQDPGLGLRLIYFSYDVKMKEKGDIPEGYSVSREKKERFSLILESASTNQTSMYLCASSGREGLNIQYFGAGTRLSVL.